The 15 T cell receptor beta chains given below trace back to one sample, sequenced in a study of OX40 agonist ivuxolimab in advanced cancers. The assay was immunoSEQ multiplex PCR, and TCRdb's table has in-frame clones only and misses some. The sample records more than 70,000 clones, roughly four fifths being singletons. This specimen was CD4+ or CD8+ T cells sorted from blood, taken in a trial of the OX40 agonist ivuxolimab. The receptors shown here come from an adult with an advanced solid tumor such as melanoma, head and neck, liver or kidney cancer.

This chain joins TRBV4-2 and TRBJ2-1; D is perhaps TRBD2 (6 bases). The CDR3 totals 16 residues. V was clipped by 1 base and J by 4 bases, with 14 bases between them. Germline V gives CDR1 LGHNA, CDR2 YNFKEQ. The CDR3 protein is CASSQAVGRGYNEQFF. DNA of the CDR3: TGTGCCAGCAGCCAAGCGGTCGGCCGGGGGTACAATGAGCAGTTCTTC.

The J gene is TRBJ1-4, the V gene TRBV2; 10 bases agree with TRBD1. The junction had 4 bases not matched to a gene; V was cut back by 7 bases and J by 5 bases. Germline CDR1 SNHLY, CDR2 FYNNEI. The CDR3 has 14 amino acids. The CDR3 nucleotides are TGTGCCAGCAAACCGGGACAGGGGAATGAAAAACTGTTTTTT. Translated: CASKPGQGNEKLFF.

The chain joins TRBV7-9 to TRBJ2-7, with a tentative D call TRBD1 (7 bases). The V end lost 7 bases, the J end lost 6 bases, and 19 bases lay between the germline ends. This CDR3 region has 14 residues. From germline, CDR1 is SEHNR and CDR2 FQNEAQ (reference sequence). This CDR3 is CASTTRGVRGEQYF. Written as DNA, the CDR3 is TGTGCCAGCACGACCAGGGGGGTGCGGGGCGAGCAGTACTTC.

This clone appeared a single time. The rearrangement links TRBV5-1 to TRBJ2-2; possibly TRBD1 or TRBD2 for D (6 bases each). This CDR3 is built from 15 residues. CDR1 SGHRS and CDR2 YFSETQ come from the germline V gene. Between the trimmed V and J ends, which lost 4 bases and 4 bases, there was a span of 14 bases. CDR3 region: CASSRGTPSTGELFF. CDR3 DNA sequence: TGCGCCAGCAGCCGCGGGACACCTTCCACCGGGGAGCTGTTTTTT.

Notes on this clone: Other DNA sequences in the sample encode the same CDR3. This chain joins TRBV7-9 and TRBJ2-1; no clear D. CDR1 SEHNR and CDR2 FQNEAQ come from the germline V gene (reference sequence). This CDR3 comprises 13 residues. Deletions cut 1 base from V and 5 bases from J, with 6 bases between. CDR3 DNA sequence: TGTGCCAGCAGCTTAGGGCAGAACAATGAGCAGTTCTTC. It specifies CASSLGQNNEQFF.

The chain carries TRBV28 and TRBJ2-7; D not certain. From germline, CDR1 is MDHEN and CDR2 SYDVKM. Trimming took off 2 bases at V and 3 bases at J, with 8 bases between the two ends. The length of the CDR3 is 13 residues. The CDR3 region is CASSLRPDYEQYF. Here the CDR3 DNA reads TGTGCCAGCAGTTTACGGCCAGACTACGAGCAGTACTTC. The whole variable domain, filled in from reference TRBV28 and TRBJ2-7, reads DVKVTQSSRYLVKRTGEKVFLECVQDMDHENMFWYRQDPGLGLRLIYFSYDVKMKEKGDIPEGYSVSREKKERFSLILESASTNQTSMYLCASSLRPDYEQYFGPGTRLTVT.

The V gene is TRBV4-1, the J gene TRBJ2-5, with D perhaps TRBD2 (5 bases). The germline gives CDR1 MGHRA, CDR2 YSYEKL. The CDR3 is made up of 14 amino acids. The germline V and J ends were trimmed by 4 bases and 4 bases, with 13 bases remaining between them. DNA of the CDR3: TGCGCCAGCAGCCTACTAGAGTTCACAGAGACCCAGTACTTC. As protein: CASSLLEFTETQYF.

V gene TRBV2 combines with J gene TRBJ1-6; D ambiguous. This CDR3 spans 12 amino acids. The V and J ends lost 3 bases and 10 bases respectively, with 7 bases between them. Looked up from germline, CDR1 is SNHLY and CDR2 is FYNNEI. The CDR3 sequence is CASSEGFSPLHF. The DNA of the CDR3 is TGTGCCAGCAGTGAGGGATTCTCACCCCTCCACTTT.

V and J are TRBV7-2 and TRBJ2-7; D not certain. Germline loops: CDR1 SGHTA, CDR2 FQGNSA. V was trimmed by 2 bases and J by 2 bases, leaving 7 bases between them. This CDR3 region has 13 residues. The DNA for the CDR3 is TGTGCCAGCAGCTTATTAGGGACCTACGAGCAGTACTTC. Amino acid sequence: CASSLLGTYEQYF. The full variable domain, with the rest looked up from reference TRBV7-2 and TRBJ2-7, is GAGVSQSPSNKVTEKGKDVELRCDPISGHTALYWYRQSLGQGLEFLIYFQGNSAPDKSGLPSDRFSAERTGGSVSTLTIQRTQQEDSAVYLCASSLLGTYEQYFGPGTRLTVT.

A note on this clone: This clone may be a read error of a much larger clone one base away. The same CDR3 is also encoded by other DNA sequences in this sample. This rearrangement joins TRBV19 to TRBJ1-2; D not resolved. Deletions cut 6 bases from V and 2 bases from J, with 13 bases between. Germline values: CDR1 LNHDA, CDR2 SQIVND (reference sequence). The CDR3 is made up of 14 amino acids. The CDR3 region has the DNA TGTGCCAGTAGGGAGGGTAGTGAAAACTATGGCTACACCTTC. It encodes CASREGSENYGYTF.

V gene TRBV5-6 combines with J gene TRBJ2-1, with D possibly called TRBD1 or TRBD2 (5 bases each). The V gene lost 1 base and the J gene lost 5 bases, with 7 bases spanning the gap. Germline V gene lookup returns CDR1 SGHDT and CDR2 YYEEEE. The CDR3 length is 13 residues. In DNA form, the CDR3 reads TGTGCCAGCAGCTTGATGGGGGACAATGAGCAGTTCTTC. This sequence encodes CASSLMGDNEQFF.

The chain recombines TRBV19 with TRBJ1-5, with 11 bases matching TRBD1. After removal of 5 bases from V and 9 bases from J, the junction contained 9 bases not matched to a gene. The length of the CDR3 is 15 residues. Germline V gene data show CDR1 as LNHDA and CDR2 as SQIVND (reference sequence). The CDR3 bases are TGTGCCAGTAGTCCCTGGACAGGGGGCGATGCGCCCCAGCATTTT. Protein product: CASSPWTGGDAPQHF.

The chain is built from TRBV5-1 and TRBJ2-6; tentative D call: TRBD1 (5 bases). Trimming cost V 3 bases and J 1 base, with 8 bases left between them. CDR1 is SGHRS, CDR2 YFSETQ, per germline. This CDR3 contains 15 residues. The CDR3 nucleotides read TGCGCCAGCAGCTCTGGACAATCTGGGGCCAACGTCCTGACTTTC. This encodes CASSSGQSGANVLTF.

In its sample, this clone was seen once. V gene TRBV27 combines with J gene TRBJ2-5, with D uncertain. With 3 bases removed from V and 4 bases from J, the gap between germline ends came to 6 bases. The CDR3 is made up of 12 amino acids. The germline gives CDR1 MNHEY, CDR2 SMNVEV (reference sequence). CDR3 region: CASSLARETQYF. CDR3 nucleotide sequence: TGTGCCAGCAGTTTGGCGAGAGAGACCCAGTACTTC.

The chain combines TRBV7-2 with TRBJ2-1; D might be TRBD1 (5 bases). Deletions cut 5 bases from V and 0 bases from J, with 14 bases between. The CDR3 loop spans 16 amino acids. Germline V gene data show CDR1 as SGHTA and CDR2 as FQGNSA. DNA of the CDR3: TGTGCCAGCAGCACCTCCTCAGGGTTCTCCTACAATGAGCAGTTCTTC. Protein product: CASSTSSGFSYNEQFF.